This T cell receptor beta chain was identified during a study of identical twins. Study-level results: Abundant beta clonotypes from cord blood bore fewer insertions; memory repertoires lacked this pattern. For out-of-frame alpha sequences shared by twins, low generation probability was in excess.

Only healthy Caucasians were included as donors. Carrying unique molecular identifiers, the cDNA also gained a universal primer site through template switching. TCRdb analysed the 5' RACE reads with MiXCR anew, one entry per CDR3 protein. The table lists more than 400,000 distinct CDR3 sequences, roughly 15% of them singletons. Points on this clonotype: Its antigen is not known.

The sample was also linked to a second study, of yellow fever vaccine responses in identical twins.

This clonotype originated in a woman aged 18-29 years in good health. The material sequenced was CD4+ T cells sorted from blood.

The CDR3 region is CASSHRDRVQETQYF. DNA for the CDR3: TGTGCCAGCAGCCATCGGGACAGGGTACAAGAGACCCAGTACTTC. The chain has TRBV11-2 and TRBJ2-5, with TRBD1 matching 9 bases. This CDR3 has 15 residues. V was clipped by 5 bases and J by 2 bases; unmatched bases: 6. Germline loops: CDR1 SGHAT, CDR2 FQNNGV.